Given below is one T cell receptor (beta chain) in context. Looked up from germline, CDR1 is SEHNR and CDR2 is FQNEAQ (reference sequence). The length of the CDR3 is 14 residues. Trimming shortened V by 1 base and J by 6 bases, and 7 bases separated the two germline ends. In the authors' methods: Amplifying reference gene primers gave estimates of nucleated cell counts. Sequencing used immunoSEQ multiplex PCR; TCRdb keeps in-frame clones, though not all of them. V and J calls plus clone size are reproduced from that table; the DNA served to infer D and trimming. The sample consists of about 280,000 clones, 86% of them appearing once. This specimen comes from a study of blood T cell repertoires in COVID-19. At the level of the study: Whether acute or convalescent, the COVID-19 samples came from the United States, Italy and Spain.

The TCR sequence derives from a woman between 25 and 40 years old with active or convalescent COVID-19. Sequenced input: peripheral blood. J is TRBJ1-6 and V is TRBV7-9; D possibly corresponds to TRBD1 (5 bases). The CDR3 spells CASSLGGGNSPLHF. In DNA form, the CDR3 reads TGTGCCAGCAGCTTAGGGGGGGGTAATTCACCCCTCCACTTT.